The present TCR beta chain was sequenced within a study of T cell responses to AZD1222 COVID-19 vaccine. Of note for this clone: Its cognate antigen is unknown.

Regarding the study as a whole: Dominant CD4 TCR responses targeted spike regions 160-218 and 743-854. Repertoires in all cases were sampled only once the peak T cell response had passed. Increases in Spike-specific TCR breadth and depth were seen after two AZD1222 doses. Donor demographics were predominantly white British with a female majority; clonal diversity may be underestimated.

Sequencing used immunoSEQ multiplex PCR; TCRdb keeps in-frame clones, though not all of them. This table has some 180,000 clones, around 88% appearing once. Trimming cost V 3 bases and J 3 bases, with 5 bases left between them. Looked up from germline, CDR1 is GTSNPN and CDR2 is SVGIG (reference sequence). This CDR3 is 11 amino acids long. Material: peripheral blood, obtained 28 days after the second AZD1222 dose. The rearrangement joins TRBV30 to TRBJ2-5; D remains ambiguous. The sequence came from an adult who received the AZD1222 COVID-19 vaccine. The CDR3 sequence: CAWSSKETQYF. As DNA, the CDR3 is TGTGCCTGGAGCTCTAAAGAGACCCAGTACTTC.